The clone carrying this TCR beta chain is a singleton in its sample. Its antigen is not identified. Treatment: approximately nine-day PBMC culture with coronavirus spike peptide pools or control peptides (ViraFEST assay). ViraFEST stimulated the growth of antigen-specific T cells using peptide pools and subsequently profiled their TCRs by sequencing. An Oncomine TCR Beta short-read assay was used to sequence the DNA from cultured CD4+ T cells. TCRdb reprocessed the PCR reads via MiXCR and lists one record per CDR3 protein. The repertoire holds about 3,400 distinct CDR3 sequences, with roughly 30% as singletons. Trimming at V came to 4 bases and at J to 6 bases, leaving 7 bases not matched to a gene. The germline CDR1 and CDR2 sequences are SGDLS and YYNGEE. This CDR3 has 14 amino acids. The source of the sample is a study of vaccination and CD4 T cells after COVID-19. Study observations and caveats: Relatively few convalescent patients were studied; early post-infection timepoints were not included. It was found that, in convalescent patients, 304 of 307 vaccine-specific clones were spike mono-reactive.

This TCR was sampled from a human donor who had recovered from COVID-19. Sample: CD4+ T cells from blood, cultured in vitro. The chain links TRBV9 to TRBJ2-1, with 7 bases that match TRBD2. The CDR3 spells CASSTRTGGNEQFF. Here the CDR3 DNA reads TGTGCCAGCAGCACGCGGACGGGGGGCAATGAGCAGTTCTTC.